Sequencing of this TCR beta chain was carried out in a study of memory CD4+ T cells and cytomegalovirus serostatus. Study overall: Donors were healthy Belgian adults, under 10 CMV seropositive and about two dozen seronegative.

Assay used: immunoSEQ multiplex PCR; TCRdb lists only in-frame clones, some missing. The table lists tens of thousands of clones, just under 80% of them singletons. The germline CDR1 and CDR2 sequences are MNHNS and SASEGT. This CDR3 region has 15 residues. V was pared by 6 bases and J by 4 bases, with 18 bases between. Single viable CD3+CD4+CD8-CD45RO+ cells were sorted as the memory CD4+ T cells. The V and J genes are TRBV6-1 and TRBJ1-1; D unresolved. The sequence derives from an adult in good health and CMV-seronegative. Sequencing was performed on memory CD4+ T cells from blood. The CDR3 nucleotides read TGTGCCAGCAGCACGTGGGGTCGCTCCCCCACTGAAGCTTTCTTT. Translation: CASSTWGRSPTEAFF.